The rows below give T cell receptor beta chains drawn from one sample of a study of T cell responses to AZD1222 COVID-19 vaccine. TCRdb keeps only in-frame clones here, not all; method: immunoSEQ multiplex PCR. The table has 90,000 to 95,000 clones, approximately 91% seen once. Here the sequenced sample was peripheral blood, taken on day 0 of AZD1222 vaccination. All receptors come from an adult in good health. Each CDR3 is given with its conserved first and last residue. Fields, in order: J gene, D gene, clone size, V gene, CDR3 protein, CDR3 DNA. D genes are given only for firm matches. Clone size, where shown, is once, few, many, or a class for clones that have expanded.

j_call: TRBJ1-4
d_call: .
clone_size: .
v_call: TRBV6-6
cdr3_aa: CASSQLAQKPNEKLFF
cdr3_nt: TGTGCCAGCAGTCAGCTGGCTCAGAAACCTAATGAAAAACTGTTTTTT

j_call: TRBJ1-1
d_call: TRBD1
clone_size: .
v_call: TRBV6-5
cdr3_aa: CASSYRQGGYTEAFF
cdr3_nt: TGTGCCAGCAGTTACAGACAGGGTGGGTACACTGAAGCTTTCTTT

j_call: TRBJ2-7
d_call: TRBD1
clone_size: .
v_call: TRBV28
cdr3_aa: CASRSDRDYEQYF
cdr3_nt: TGTGCCAGCAGATCAGACAGGGACTACGAGCAGTACTTC

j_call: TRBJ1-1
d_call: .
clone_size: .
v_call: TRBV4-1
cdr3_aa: CASSQGVGTNTEAFF
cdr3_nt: TGCGCCAGCAGCCAAGGGGTAGGAACGAACACTGAAGCTTTCTTT

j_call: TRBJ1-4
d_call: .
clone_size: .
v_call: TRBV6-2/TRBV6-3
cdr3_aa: CASSLYRGRLFF
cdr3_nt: TGTGCCAGCAGCCTTTACCGGGGGAGGCTGTTTTTT

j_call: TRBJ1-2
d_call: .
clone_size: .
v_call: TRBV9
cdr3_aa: CASSQWTGNYGYTF
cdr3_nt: TGTGCCAGCAGCCAATGGACGGGAAATTATGGCTACACCTTC

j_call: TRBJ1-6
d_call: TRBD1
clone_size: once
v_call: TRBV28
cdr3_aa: CASSGTGVLRSPLHF
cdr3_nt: TGTGCCAGCAGTGGGACAGGGGTCTTAAGGTCACCCCTCCACTTT

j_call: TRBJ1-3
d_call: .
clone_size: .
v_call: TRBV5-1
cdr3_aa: CASSLASGQGNTIYF
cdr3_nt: TGCGCCAGCAGCTTGGCCTCCGGACAGGGAAACACCATATATTTT

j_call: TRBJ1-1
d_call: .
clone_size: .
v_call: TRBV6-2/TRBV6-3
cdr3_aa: CASSYSGGNTEAFF
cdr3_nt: TGTGCCAGCAGTTACTCCGGAGGGAACACTGAAGCTTTCTTT

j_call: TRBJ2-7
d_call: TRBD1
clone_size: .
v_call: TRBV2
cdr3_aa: CASSLAGQGSYEQYF
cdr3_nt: TGTGCCAGCAGTTTGGCGGGACAGGGCTCCTACGAGCAGTACTTC

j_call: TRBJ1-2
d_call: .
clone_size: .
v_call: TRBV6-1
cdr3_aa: CASSESNYGYTF
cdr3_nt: TGTGCCAGCAGTGAGAGCAACTATGGCTACACCTTC

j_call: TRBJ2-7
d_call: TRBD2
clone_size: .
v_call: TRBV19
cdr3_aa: CASSLAGRRYEQYF
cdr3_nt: TGTGCCAGTAGCCTAGCGGGGAGGCGGTACGAGCAGTACTTC

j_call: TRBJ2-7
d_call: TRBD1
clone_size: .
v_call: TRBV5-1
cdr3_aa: CASSSGGTGGFSEQYF
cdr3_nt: TGCGCCAGCAGCTCTGGAGGGACAGGGGGCTTTAGCGAGCAGTACTTC

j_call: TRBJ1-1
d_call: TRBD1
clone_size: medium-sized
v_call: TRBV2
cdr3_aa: CASSWSRDRGLETEAFF
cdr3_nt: TGTGCCAGCAGTTGGAGTCGGGACAGGGGGCTCGAGACTGAAGCTTTCTTT

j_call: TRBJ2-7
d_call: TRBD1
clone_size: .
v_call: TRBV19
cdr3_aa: CASNPGTDYEQYF
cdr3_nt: TGTGCCAGTAATCCGGGGACAGACTACGAGCAGTACTTC

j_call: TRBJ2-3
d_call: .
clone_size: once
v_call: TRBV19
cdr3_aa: CASSIAADTQYF
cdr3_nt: TGTGCCAGTAGTATAGCAGCCGATACGCAGTATTTT

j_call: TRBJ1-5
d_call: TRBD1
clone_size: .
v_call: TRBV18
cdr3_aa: CASSPPTGGNQPQHF
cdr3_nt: TGTGCCAGCTCACCCCCGACAGGGGGTAATCAGCCCCAGCATTTT

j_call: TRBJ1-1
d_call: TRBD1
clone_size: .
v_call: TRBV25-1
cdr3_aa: CASSGRTGRTIEAFF
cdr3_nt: TGTGCCAGCAGTGGAAGGACAGGACGGACTATTGAAGCTTTCTTT

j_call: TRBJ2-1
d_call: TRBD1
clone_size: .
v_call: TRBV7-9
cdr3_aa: CASSPRRGLKANNEQFF
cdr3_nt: TGTGCCAGCAGCCCCCGCAGGGGGCTTAAGGCGAACAATGAGCAGTTCTTC

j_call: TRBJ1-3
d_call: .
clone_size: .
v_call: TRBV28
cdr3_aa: CASTPGQASGNTIYF
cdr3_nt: TGTGCCAGCACCCCGGGACAAGCCTCTGGAAACACCATATATTTT

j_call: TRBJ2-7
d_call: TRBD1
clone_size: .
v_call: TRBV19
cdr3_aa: CASSRRQGGFYEQYF
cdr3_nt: TGTGCCAGTAGCAGGAGACAGGGTGGGTTCTACGAGCAGTACTTC

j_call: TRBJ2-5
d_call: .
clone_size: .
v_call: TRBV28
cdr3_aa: CASSSPDRQETQYF
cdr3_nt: TGTGCCAGCAGTTCCCCTGACAGACAAGAGACCCAGTACTTC

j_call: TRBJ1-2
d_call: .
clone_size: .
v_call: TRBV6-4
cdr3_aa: CASSDSGTLGGYTF
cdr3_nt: TGTGCCAGCAGTGACTCCGGAACGTTGGGTGGCTACACCTTC

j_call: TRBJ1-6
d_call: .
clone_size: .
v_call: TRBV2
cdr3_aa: CASSEGGGNSSPLHF
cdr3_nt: TGTGCCAGCAGTGAAGGAGGAGGGAACAGTTCACCCCTCCACTTT

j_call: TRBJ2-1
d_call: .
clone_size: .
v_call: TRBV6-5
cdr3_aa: CASSYGLAEQFF
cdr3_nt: TGTGCCAGCAGTTACGGCTTGGCGGAGCAGTTCTTC

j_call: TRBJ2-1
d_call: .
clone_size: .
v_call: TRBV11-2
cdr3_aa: CASSKQGHEQFF
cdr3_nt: TGTGCCAGCAGCAAACAGGGCCATGAGCAGTTCTTC

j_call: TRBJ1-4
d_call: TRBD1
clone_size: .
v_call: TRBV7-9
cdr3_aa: CASSQRTGDQANEKLFF
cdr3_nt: TGTGCCAGCAGCCAAAGGACAGGGGATCAGGCTAATGAAAAACTGTTTTTT

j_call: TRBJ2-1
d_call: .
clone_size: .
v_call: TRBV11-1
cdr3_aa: CASSLSGTGVGLGSFF
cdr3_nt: .

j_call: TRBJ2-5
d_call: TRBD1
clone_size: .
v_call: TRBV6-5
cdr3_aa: CASSSRTGRKTQYF
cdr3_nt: TGTGCCAGCAGTTCCCGGACAGGGCGCAAGACCCAGTACTTC